These 32 T cell receptor beta chains share one sample of origin, sequenced in a study of shared clonotypes between healthy human individuals. The assay was immunoSEQ multiplex PCR, and TCRdb's table has in-frame clones only and misses some. The table records roughly 320,000 clones, about nine tenths of them present only once. Material for sequencing was memory CD8+ T cells sorted from blood. The subset denotes: CD45RO+ cells pooled with CCR7-negative TemRA cells. All receptors come from a man younger than 30 in good health.

This clone has just one count. V usage is TRBV9 and J usage is TRBJ2-3; D possibly corresponds to TRBD2 (6 bases). The CDR3 extends over 15 amino acids. The V end was cut by 2 bases, the J end by 0 bases, with 10 bases between. From germline, CDR1 is SGDLS and CDR2 YYNGEE. CDR3 sequence reads: CASSVGTSSTDTQYF. DNA for the CDR3: TGTGCCAGCAGCGTTGGGACTTCTAGCACAGATACGCAGTATTTT.

This chain joins TRBV7-9 and TRBJ2-5, with D unresolved. The CDR3 length is 13 residues. V lost 3 bases, J lost 7 bases, and 12 bases lay in between. Germline V lookup: CDR1 SEHNR, CDR2 FQNEAQ (reference sequence). DNA for the CDR3: TGTGCCAGCAGCTTCGAAGCGTATGGGACCCAGTACTTC. Protein: CASSFEAYGTQYF.

The rearrangement uses TRBV13 and TRBJ1-1; no definite D call. The V gene's germline CDR1 is PRHDT and CDR2 FYEKMQ (reference sequence). The CDR3 loop spans 14 amino acids. Trimming stripped 1 base from V and 4 bases from J, with 10 bases between. CDR3: CASSLVSGVTEAFF. Written as DNA, the CDR3 is TGTGCCAGCAGCTTAGTATCCGGGGTCACTGAAGCTTTCTTT.

The J gene is TRBJ2-1, the V gene TRBV29-1, with D hard to call. Germline CDR1 reads SQVTM; CDR2 reads ANQGSEA. CDR3 length: 12 amino acids. V was cut by 7 bases and J by 4 bases, with 11 bases left in between. In DNA, the CDR3 is TGCAGCGCCGATGACGGATACAATGAGCAGTTCTTC. It translates to CSADDGYNEQFF.

Regarding this clone: One end of the junction fails to match germline, which may point to a read error. Other nucleotide sequences from this sample produce the same CDR3. The V call is TRBV5-6, the J call TRBJ1-5, with D perhaps TRBD1 (5 bases). The CDR3 runs 14 residues. Germline V lookup: CDR1 SGHDT, CDR2 YYEEEE. DNA of the CDR3: TGCGCCAGCAGCTTTTCAGGGAGCAATCAGCCCCAGCATTTT. Translating gives CASSFSGSNQPQHF.

This chain links TRBV30 with TRBJ2-7, with D maybe TRBD2 (5 bases). Germline CDR1 GTSNPN, CDR2 SVGIG (reference sequence). The CDR3 contains 13 residues. The germline V and J ends were trimmed by 2 bases and 3 bases, with 11 bases remaining between them. The CDR3 coding sequence is TGTGCCTGGAGTTCTTTGGCGGGCTACGAGCAGTACTTC. It yields the protein CAWSSLAGYEQYF.

The chain couples TRBV18 to TRBJ2-5, with D perhaps given as TRBD1 or TRBD2 (6 bases each). V was pared by 3 bases and J by 4 bases, with 21 bases between. This CDR3 is built from 17 residues. From germline, CDR1 is KGHSH and CDR2 LQKENI. The CDR3 sequence: CASSPYGGGVFGETQYF. For the CDR3, the DNA is TGTGCCAGCTCACCTTACGGGGGCGGCGTGTTTGGAGAGACCCAGTACTTC. Based on the CDR3 plus reference TRBV18 and TRBJ2-5, the full variable domain is NAGVMQNPRHLVRRRGQEARLRCSPMKGHSHVYWYRQLPEEGLKFMVYLQKENIIDESGMPKERFSAEFPKEGPSILRIQQVVRGDSAAYFCASSPYGGGVFGETQYFGPGTRLLVL.

The chain is built from TRBV5-6 and TRBJ2-1; unclear D gene. V gave up 2 bases and J gave up 0 bases, with 12 bases separating them. Germline CDR1 reads SGHDT; CDR2 reads YYEEEE. The CDR3 is 16 residues long. The DNA of the CDR3 is TGTGCCAGCAGCTTTCTGGCCGGCTACTCCTACAATGAGCAGTTCTTC. It yields the protein CASSFLAGYSYNEQFF.

This chain joins TRBV29-1 and TRBJ2-1; 12 bases agree with TRBD2. J gave up 3 bases and V 3 bases, and 6 bases lay outside the gene matches. Germline CDR1 reads SQVTM; CDR2 reads ANQGSEA. The CDR3 extends over 16 amino acids. The CDR3 DNA is TGCAGCGTTGAGGGCCTAGCGGGAGGGCGCTACAATGAGCAGTTCTTC. Its translation is CSVEGLAGGRYNEQFF.

The genes are TRBV6-1 and TRBJ1-4; possibly TRBD1 for D (5 bases). Germline CDR1 reads MNHNS; CDR2 reads SASEGT. V was cut by 4 bases and J by 6 bases, with 15 bases left in between. The CDR3 is 15 residues long. The CDR3 coding sequence is TGTGCCAGCAGTGTCTATGGGGGTTGGGATGAAAAACTGTTTTTT. Its translation is CASSVYGGWDEKLFF.

The gene calls are TRBV11-3 and TRBJ1-1, with 8 bases fitting TRBD1. The V gene end was trimmed by 4 bases and the J gene end by 1 base; junction bases not matched to a gene: 2. CDR1 is SGHNT, CDR2 YENEEA, per germline. This CDR3 is 14 amino acids long. The CDR3 spells CASSSGQENTEAFF. CDR3 sequence (DNA): TGTGCCAGCAGCTCGGGACAGGAGAACACTGAAGCTTTCTTT.

The rearrangement uses TRBV5-1 and TRBJ2-1, with 7 bases aligning to TRBD2. Germline CDR1 is SGHRS and CDR2 is YFSETQ. J gave up 4 bases and V 2 bases, and 3 bases lay outside the gene matches. The CDR3 covers 14 residues. CDR3: CASSLVAGYNEQFF. Here the CDR3 DNA reads TGCGCCAGCAGCTTAGTAGCGGGTTACAATGAGCAGTTCTTC.

The rearrangement uses TRBV7-2 and TRBJ2-1; D is perhaps TRBD2 (6 bases). Germline values: CDR1 SGHTA, CDR2 FQGNSA. V gave up 5 bases and J gave up 10 bases, with 12 bases separating them. There are 12 residues in the CDR3. Here the CDR3 reads CASSVSSAEQFF. The CDR3 nucleotides read TGTGCCAGCAGCGTATCTAGCGCCGAGCAGTTCTTC.

The chain couples TRBV4-1 to TRBJ2-5; 9 nucleotides align to TRBD2. The CDR3 contains 15 residues. Germline CDR1 is MGHRA and CDR2 is YSYEKL. The J segment lost 4 bases and the V segment lost 4 bases, leaving 7 bases of the junction unmatched. CDR3 sequence: CASSLLGLAPETQYF. The CDR3 nucleotides read TGCGCCAGCAGCCTCCTCGGACTAGCGCCAGAGACCCAGTACTTC.

The V and J genes are TRBV28 and TRBJ1-5, with D unclear. Per germline, CDR1 MDHEN and CDR2 SYDVKM. The CDR3 totals 12 residues. V dropped 10 bases and J dropped 2 bases, with 9 bases sitting between them. As DNA, the CDR3 is TGTGCCAAAGCACGGGGCAATCAGCCCCAGCATTTT. Its translation: CAKARGNQPQHF.

The rearrangement links TRBV6-5 to TRBJ2-1; 9 nucleotides match TRBD2. This CDR3 has 15 amino acids. V shed 5 bases, J shed 3 bases, and the junction held 5 bases outside the gene matches. The germline gives CDR1 MNHEY, CDR2 SVGAGI. The CDR3 bases are TGTGCCAGCAGTCCCGCAGCGGGGGGCTACAATGAGCAGTTCTTC. Encoded protein: CASSPAAGGYNEQFF.

V is TRBV13 and J is TRBJ1-5; 8 nucleotides align to TRBD1. CDR3 length equals 15 residues. CDR1 and CDR2 from the germline V gene are PRHDT and FYEKMQ (reference sequence). The ends lost 5 bases at V and 4 bases at J; junction bases unmatched: 7. The CDR3 nucleotides read TGTGCCAGCAGCCGTGGAACAGGGGGTAATCAGCCCCAGCATTTT. Its protein product is CASSRGTGGNQPQHF.

The J gene is TRBJ2-3, the V gene TRBV10-2, with no clear D. The V end was cut by 6 bases, the J end by 6 bases, with 7 bases between. The CDR3 runs to 11 residues. The V gene's germline CDR1 is WSHSY and CDR2 SAAADI. DNA of the CDR3: TGCGCCAGCAGGATGTATGATACGCAGTATTTT. Translating it yields CASRMYDTQYF.

The gene calls are TRBV12-1 and TRBJ2-2; TRBD2, as called in the table, went unchecked against the DNA. TRBV12-1 is flagged as a pseudogene. This CDR3 comprises 18 residues. As DNA, the CDR3 is TGTGCCAGCAGCTTTGTACCCCTGGGGAGTGCGGGAACCGGGGAGCTGTTTTTT. Residues: CASSFVPLGSAGTGELFF.

The rearrangement uses TRBV6-5 and TRBJ2-3; the match to TRBD2 covers 7 bases. The CDR3 loop spans 15 amino acids. From germline, CDR1 is MNHEY and CDR2 SVGAGI. V shed 2 bases and J 1 base; nucleotides not matched to a gene: 3. The CDR3 DNA is TGTGCCAGCAGTTACATTCTAGCGGGCACAGATACGCAGTATTTT. It is translated as CASSYILAGTDTQYF.

The gene calls are TRBV19 and TRBJ2-5; 10 bases align to TRBD2. Germline CDR1 LNHDA, CDR2 SQIVND (reference sequence). The CDR3 runs to 16 residues. The ends lost 1 base at V and 2 bases at J; junction bases unmatched: 4. This CDR3 is CASSIAPGLAQETQYF. The DNA for the CDR3 is TGTGCCAGTAGTATAGCCCCGGGACTAGCGCAAGAGACCCAGTACTTC.

The V call is TRBV7-3, the J call TRBJ2-5; unclear D gene. The germline V gene encodes CDR1 SGHTA and CDR2 FQGTGA. V was cut by 0 bases and J by 4 bases, with 6 bases left in between. The CDR3 covers 13 residues. The CDR3 DNA follows: TGTGCCAGCAGCTTAACGATGTTAGAGACCCAGTACTTC. Amino acid sequence: CASSLTMLETQYF.

The gene calls are TRBV6-1 and TRBJ2-7, with a possible D match to TRBD2 (6 bases). V was pared by 7 bases and J by 3 bases, with 13 bases between. The CDR3 spans 13 residues. Germline CDR1 and CDR2: MNHNS and SASEGT. CDR3 nucleotides: TGTGCCAGCAATCCGGGACTGAACTACGAGCAGTACTTC. Its protein product is CASNPGLNYEQYF.

The J gene is TRBJ1-2, the V gene TRBV9; 7 positions agree with TRBD1. This CDR3 region has 15 residues. The V segment lost 2 bases and the J segment 3 bases; nucleotides outside the gene matches: 7. Germline V gene lookup returns CDR1 SGDLS and CDR2 YYNGEE. The CDR3 DNA sequence: TGTGCCAGCAGCGTCAACAGGGGTGATGACTATGGCTACACCTTC. Protein product: CASSVNRGDDYGYTF.

The V and J genes are TRBV9 and TRBJ2-7; possibly TRBD1 for D (5 bases). This CDR3 has 14 amino acids. Deletions cut 4 bases from V and 6 bases from J, with 17 bases between. Germline CDR1 SGDLS, CDR2 YYNGEE. CDR3 sequence (DNA): TGTGCCAGCAGCCCACCTCAGGGCCGATCCGAGCAGTACTTC. The encoded protein is CASSPPQGRSEQYF.

The chain joins TRBV28 to TRBJ2-7; TRBD1 might be the D (5 bases). The CDR3 extends over 13 amino acids. Between the trimmed V and J ends, which lost 8 bases and 2 bases, there was a span of 13 bases. The germline V gene has CDR1 MDHEN and CDR2 SYDVKM. The CDR3 coding sequence is TGTGCCAGCCTGGGGCGGCATACCTACGAGCAGTACTTC. Amino acid sequence: CASLGRHTYEQYF. The full variable domain, rest sourced from reference TRBV28 and TRBJ2-7, is DVKVTQSSRYLVKRTGEKVFLECVQDMDHENMFWYRQDPGLGLRLIYFSYDVKMKEKGDIPEGYSVSREKKERFSLILESASTNQTSMYLCASLGRHTYEQYFGPGTRLTVT.

This chain links TRBV2 with TRBJ1-1, with 9 bases fitting TRBD1. The ends lost 4 bases at V and 5 bases at J; junction bases unmatched: 8. From germline, CDR1 is SNHLY and CDR2 FYNNEI. The CDR3 loop spans 15 amino acids. Here the CDR3 DNA reads TGTGCCAGCAGTGGAACGGGACAGGGTCTTACTGAAGCTTTCTTT. Protein sequence: CASSGTGQGLTEAFF.

The rearrangement joins TRBV28 to TRBJ2-7; D unresolved. The V end was cut by 3 bases, the J end by 5 bases, with 8 bases between. Germline V CDR1 and CDR2: MDHEN, SYDVKM. The CDR3 is made up of 12 amino acids. The CDR3 spells CASSFNNNEQYF. Written as DNA, the CDR3 is TGTGCCAGCAGTTTCAACAATAACGAGCAGTACTTC.

This clone was seen at least ten times. The junction departs from the called germline gene at one end, perhaps through a read error. The J gene is TRBJ2-7, the V gene TRBV7-9, with a weak D call TRBD2 (6 bases). Germline CDR1 is SEHNR and CDR2 is FQNEAQ (reference sequence). The CDR3 is 15 residues long. The CDR3 loop is CASSVAAGSSYEQYF. DNA of the CDR3: TGTGCCAGCAGCGTAGCGGCGGGGAGCTCCTACGAGCAGTACTTC.

The chain carries TRBV7-9 and TRBJ2-2, with TRBD2 matching 13 bases. V was clipped by 5 bases and J by 7 bases; unmatched bases: 13. This CDR3 region has 18 residues. CDR1 is SEHNR and CDR2 is FQNEAQ in the germline V gene (reference sequence). The CDR3 coding sequence is TGTGCCAGCAGCCCACCGGGACTAGCGGGGTTAAAGGTCGGGGAGCTGTTTTTT. Its protein product is CASSPPGLAGLKVGELFF. Filled out from reference TRBV7-9 and TRBJ2-2, the complete variable domain reads DTGVSQNPRHKITKRGQNVTFRCDPISEHNRLYWYRQTLGQGPEFLTYFQNEAQLEKSRLLSDRFSAERPKGSFSTLEIQRTEQGDSAMYLCASSPPGLAGLKVGELFFGEGSRLTVL.

This clone was recorded at least ten times. J is TRBJ1-2 and V is TRBV5-6; TRBD1 is a possible D gene (5 bases). The CDR3 loop spans 13 amino acids. Germline V gene sequence: CDR1 SGHDT, CDR2 YYEEEE. V was shortened by 4 bases and J by 4 bases, with 11 bases between the two germline ends. CDR3 in amino acids: CASSQGVVYGYTF. As DNA, the CDR3 is TGTGCCAGCAGCCAAGGGGTGGTCTATGGCTACACCTTC.

The V call is TRBV28, the J call TRBJ1-6, with a possible D match to TRBD1 (5 bases). This CDR3 comprises 14 residues. With 8 bases removed from V and 14 bases from J, the gap between germline ends came to 22 bases. Germline V gives CDR1 MDHEN, CDR2 SYDVKM. CDR3 bases: TGTGCCAGCTTACGGGACTTCGAGGATATGACCCTCCACTTT. Residues: CASLRDFEDMTLHF.